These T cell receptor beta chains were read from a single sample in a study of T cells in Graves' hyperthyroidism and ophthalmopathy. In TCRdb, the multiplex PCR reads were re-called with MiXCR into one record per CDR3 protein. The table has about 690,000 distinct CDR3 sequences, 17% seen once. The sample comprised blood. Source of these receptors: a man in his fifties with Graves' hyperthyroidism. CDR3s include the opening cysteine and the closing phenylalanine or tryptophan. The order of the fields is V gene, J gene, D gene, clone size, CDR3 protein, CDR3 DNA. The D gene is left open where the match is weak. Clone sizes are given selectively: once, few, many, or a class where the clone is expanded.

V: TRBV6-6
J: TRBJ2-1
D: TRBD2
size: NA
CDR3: CASSYSASGGYNEQFF
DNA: TGTGCCAGCAGTTATTCGGCTAGCGGAGGTTACAATGAGCAGTTCTTC

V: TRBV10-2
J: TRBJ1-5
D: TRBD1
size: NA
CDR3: CASSAGTGDNQPQHF
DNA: TGCGCCAGCAGCGCCGGGACAGGGGACAATCAGCCCCAGCATTTT

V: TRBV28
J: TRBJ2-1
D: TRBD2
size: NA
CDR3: CASSLPELAGGLYNEQFF
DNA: TGTGCCAGCAGCCTACCCGAGCTAGCGGGAGGGCTTTACAATGAGCAGTTCTTC

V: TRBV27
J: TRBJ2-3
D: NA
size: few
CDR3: CASSYLEGTDTQYF
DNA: TGTGCCAGCAGTTATTTAGAGGGAACAGATACGCAGTATTTT

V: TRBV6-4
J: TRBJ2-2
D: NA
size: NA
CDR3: CASSEVYYTGELFF
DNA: TGTGCCAGCAGTGAAGTTTATTACACCGGGGAGCTGTTTTTT

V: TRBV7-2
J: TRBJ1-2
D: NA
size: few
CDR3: CASSDRGGHGGYTF
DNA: TGTGCCAGCAGCGATAGGGGAGGCCACGGGGGCTACACCTTC

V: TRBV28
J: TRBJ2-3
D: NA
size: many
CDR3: CASSLLDYAGPGTDTQYF
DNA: TGTGCCAGCAGTTTATTGGATTACGCAGGGCCGGGCACAGATACGCAGTATTTT

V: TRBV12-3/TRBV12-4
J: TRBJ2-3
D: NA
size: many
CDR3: CASKLGSGTDTQYF
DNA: TGTGCCAGCAAGCTCGGGAGTGGCACAGATACGCAGTATTTT

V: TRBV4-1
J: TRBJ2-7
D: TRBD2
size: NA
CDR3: CASSRQRDSYEQYF
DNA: TGCGCCAGCAGCCGCCAGCGGGACTCCTACGAGCAGTACTTC

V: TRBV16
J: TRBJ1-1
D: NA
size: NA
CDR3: CASSQRQVMNTEAFF
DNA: TGTGCCAGCAGCCAACGACAGGTAATGAACACTGAAGCTTTCTTT

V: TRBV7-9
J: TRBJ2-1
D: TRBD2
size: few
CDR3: CASSLSWTSGASSYNEQFF
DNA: TGTGCCAGCAGCTTATCTTGGACTAGCGGGGCTAGCTCCTACAATGAGCAGTTCTTC

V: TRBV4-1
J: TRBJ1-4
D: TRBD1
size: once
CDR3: CASSQGSVTGDEKLFF
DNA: TGCGCCAGCAGCCAAGGTTCCGTGACAGGGGATGAAAAACTGTTTTTT

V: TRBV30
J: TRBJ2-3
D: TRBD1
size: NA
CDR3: CAWSVTGYDTQYF
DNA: TGTGCCTGGAGTGTGACAGGGTATGATACGCAGTATTTT

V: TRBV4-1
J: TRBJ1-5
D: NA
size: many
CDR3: CASSLSRNNQPQHF
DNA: TGCGCCAGCAGCCTCAGCCGTAACAATCAGCCCCAGCATTTT

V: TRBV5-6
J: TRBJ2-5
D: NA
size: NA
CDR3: CASSLVGYQGTQYF
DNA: TGTGCCAGCAGCCTGGTTGGGTACCAAGGGACCCAGTACTTC

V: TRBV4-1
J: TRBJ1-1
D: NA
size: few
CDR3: CASSQINLVYFTEAFF
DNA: TGCGCCAGCAGCCAGATAAACTTAGTGTACTTCACTGAAGCTTTCTTT

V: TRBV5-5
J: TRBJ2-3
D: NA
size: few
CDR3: CASSGLSSTDTQYF
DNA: TGTGCCAGCAGCGGTCTTTCTAGCACAGATACGCAGTATTTT

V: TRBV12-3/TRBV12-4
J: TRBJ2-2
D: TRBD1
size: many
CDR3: CASSWGQGARDGELFF
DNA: TGTGCCAGCAGTTGGGGACAGGGGGCGCGCGACGGGGAGCTGTTTTTT

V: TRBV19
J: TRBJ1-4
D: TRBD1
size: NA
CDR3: CASSHDGQGREKLFF
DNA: TGTGCCAGTAGTCACGACGGACAGGGCCGGGAAAAACTGTTTTTT

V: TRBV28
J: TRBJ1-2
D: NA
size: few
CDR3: CASSLSAHGYTF
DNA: TGTGCCAGCAGTTTATCGGCCCATGGCTACACCTTC

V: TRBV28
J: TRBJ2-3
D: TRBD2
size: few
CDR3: CASSIRTSGSADTQYF
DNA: TGTGCCAGCAGTATCAGGACTAGCGGGAGTGCAGATACGCAGTATTTT

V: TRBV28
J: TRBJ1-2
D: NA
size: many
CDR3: CATPGVQPADGYTF
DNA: TGTGCCACTCCCGGGGTTCAGCCTGCTGATGGCTACACCTTC

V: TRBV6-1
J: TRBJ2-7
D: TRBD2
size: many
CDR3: CASRAGEVYEQYF
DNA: TGTGCCAGCAGAGCGGGAGAGGTCTACGAGCAGTACTTC

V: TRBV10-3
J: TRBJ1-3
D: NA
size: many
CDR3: CAISGQGSGNTIYF
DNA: TGTGCCATCAGTGGCCAGGGATCTGGAAACACCATATATTTT

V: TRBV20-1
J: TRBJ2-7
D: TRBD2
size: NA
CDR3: CSARRRERYEQQYF
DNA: TGCAGTGCTAGAAGGCGGGAGCGGTATGAACAGCAGTACTTC

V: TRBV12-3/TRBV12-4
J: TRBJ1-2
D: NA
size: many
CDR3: CASTPAGDSWGYTF
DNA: TGTGCCAGCACCCCGGCAGGGGATTCGTGGGGCTACACCTTC

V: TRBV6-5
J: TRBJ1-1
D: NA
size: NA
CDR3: CASSYYEGDTEAFF
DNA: TGTGCCAGCAGTTACTATGAGGGGGACACTGAAGCTTTCTTT

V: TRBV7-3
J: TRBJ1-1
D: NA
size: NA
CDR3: CASSASLIGDTEAFF
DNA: TGTGCCAGCAGCGCTTCACTCATTGGGGACACTGAAGCTTTCTTT

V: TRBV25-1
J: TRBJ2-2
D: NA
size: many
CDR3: CASSALGGRTGELFF
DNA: TGTGCCAGCAGTGCCCTAGGAGGGCGGACCGGGGAGCTGTTTTTT

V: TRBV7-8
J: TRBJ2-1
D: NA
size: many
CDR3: CASSLDPGANYNEQFF
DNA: TGTGCCAGCAGCTTAGATCCGGGAGCGAATTACAATGAGCAGTTCTTC

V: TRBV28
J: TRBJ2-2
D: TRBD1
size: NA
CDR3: CASSVYRGSTGELFF
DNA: TGTGCCAGCAGTGTTTACAGGGGTAGTACCGGGGAGCTGTTTTTT

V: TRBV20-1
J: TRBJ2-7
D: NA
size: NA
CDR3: CSARDSRRGGYEQYF
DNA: TGCAGTGCTAGAGATAGTAGGCGCGGAGGCTACGAGCAGTACTTC

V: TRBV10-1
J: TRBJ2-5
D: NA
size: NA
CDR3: CASRAGQQETQYF
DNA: TGCGCCAGCAGGGCCGGACAGCAAGAGACCCAGTACTTC

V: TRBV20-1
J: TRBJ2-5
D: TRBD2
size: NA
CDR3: CSARQMASSGQETQYF
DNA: TGCAGTGCTAGACAGATGGCGTCTAGCGGACAAGAGACCCAGTACTTC

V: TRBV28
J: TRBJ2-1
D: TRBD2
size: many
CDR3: CASRLADSYNEQFF
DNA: TGTGCCAGCAGACTAGCGGATTCCTACAATGAGCAGTTCTTC

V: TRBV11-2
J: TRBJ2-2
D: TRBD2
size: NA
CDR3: CDSSLAGLLAGVNTGELFF
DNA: TGTGACAGCAGCTTAGCGGGTCTACTAGCGGGAGTGAACACCGGGGAGCTGTTTTTT

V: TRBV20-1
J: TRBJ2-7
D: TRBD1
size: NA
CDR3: CSATNPGQGYEQYF
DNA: TGCAGTGCTACCAACCCGGGACAGGGCTACGAGCAGTACTTC

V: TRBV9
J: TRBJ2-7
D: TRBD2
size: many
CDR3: CASSPGGRAFEQYF
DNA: TGTGCCAGCAGCCCCGGCGGGAGGGCCTTCGAGCAGTACTTC

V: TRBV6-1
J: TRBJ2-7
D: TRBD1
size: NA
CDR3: CASSERAGGSYEQYF
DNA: TGTGCCAGCAGTGAACGGGCAGGGGGCTCCTACGAGCAGTACTTC

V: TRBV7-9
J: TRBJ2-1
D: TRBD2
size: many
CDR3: CASSLGTSGPFYNEQFF
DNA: TGTGCCAGCAGCTTAGGAACTAGCGGGCCATTCTACAATGAGCAGTTCTTC